The 19 T cell receptor beta chains below were found in one sample sequenced in a study of T cell repertoires in cytomegalovirus infection. TCRdb re-called the reads through MiXCR, storing one row per CDR3 protein. The sample includes about half a million distinct CDR3 sequences, 30% to 40% seen only once; the top ten take roughly 16%. Their cognate antigens are unknown. This sample comprised cultured PBMCs, obtained from culture after CMV antigen stimulation. The receptors derive from a human donor in good health (CMV status not recorded). Some clones in this sample may be carry-over from other donors' samples.

The CDR3 coding sequence is TGTGCCAGCAGCACCGTGGGACAGGGGCCTTATAATGAAAAACTGTTTTTT. It translates to CASSTVGQGPYNEKLFF. The gene calls are TRBV7-2 and TRBJ1-4; TRBD1 aligns across 10 bases. Germline V gives CDR1 SGHTA, CDR2 FQGNSA. J was trimmed by 4 bases and V by 5 bases; bases with no gene match: 10. CDR3 length: 17 amino acids.

This clonotype came up a few times. The chain joins TRBV7-2 to TRBJ1-3; D gene ambiguous. This CDR3 region has 12 residues. The V and J ends lost 5 bases and 8 bases respectively, with 10 bases between them. Germline loops: CDR1 SGHTA, CDR2 FQGNSA. CDR3 amino acids: CASSPSVDTIYF. CDR3 sequence (DNA): TGTGCCAGCAGCCCTAGTGTCGACACCATATATTTT.

This clonotype was observed a few times. This chain uses TRBV12-3 or TRBV12-4 with TRBJ1-3; D is unclear. The V end lost 3 bases, the J end lost 6 bases, and 12 bases lay between the germline ends. This CDR3 has 14 residues. CDR3 nucleotide sequence: TGTGCCAGCAGTTTTAGTGTCAGCGAAAACACCATATATTTT. Translating gives CASSFSVSENTIYF.

The chain is built from TRBV7-6 and TRBJ1-1; D remains unclear. Trimming removed 3 bases from V and 4 bases from J, with 12 bases in between. CDR1 and CDR2 (germline): SGHVS, FNYEAQ. The CDR3 consists of 14 residues. The CDR3 sequence: CASSFRVGITEAFF. The CDR3 DNA sequence: TGTGCCAGCAGCTTTAGGGTCGGAATCACTGAAGCTTTCTTT.

The V call is TRBV6-2 or TRBV6-3, the J call TRBJ2-6; 9 positions match TRBD1. With 6 bases clipped from V and 2 bases from J, the junction kept 11 bases outside the gene matches. From germline, CDR1 is MNHEY and CDR2 SVGEGT. The CDR3 is 18 amino acids. The CDR3 DNA reads TGTGCCAGCAGGCCACCGGGACAGGGTTCCCCTGGGGCCAACGTCCTGACTTTC. This translates into CASRPPGQGSPGANVLTF.

This clonotype was seen a handful of times. The chain combines TRBV14 with TRBJ1-1, with unresolved D. The V end was cut by 4 bases, the J end by 0 bases, with 15 bases between. CDR1 and CDR2 from the germline V gene are SGHDN and FVKESK. CDR3 size: 16 residues. CDR3 residues: CASSPEGIGLNTEAFF. In nucleotides, the CDR3 is TGTGCCAGCAGCCCCGAAGGTATAGGGCTGAACACTGAAGCTTTCTTT.

This clonotype turned up a few times. This sequence joins TRBV7-8 and TRBJ2-1; 7 bases map to TRBD2. Trimming cost V 2 bases and J 3 bases; bases outside gene matches: 7. Per germline, CDR1 SGHVS and CDR2 FQNEAQ. This CDR3 is 16 amino acids long. The CDR3 reads CASSLLGGSNYNEQFF. CDR3 DNA sequence: TGTGCCAGCAGCTTATTGGGCGGGAGCAACTACAATGAGCAGTTCTTC.

The CDR3 nucleotides are TGTGCCAGCAGCTTGGCGGGCCCGGGTGTGGGCTACACCTTC. Translation: CASSLAGPGVGYTF. J is TRBJ1-2 and V is TRBV11-2; D is ambiguous. This CDR3 contains 14 residues. CDR1 is SGHAT and CDR2 is FQNNGV in the germline V gene. Trimming cost V 3 bases and J 8 bases, with 16 bases left between them.

This clonotype was seen a single time. A single base separates this from a much larger clone, so it may be a read error. The genes are TRBV7-2 and TRBJ2-5; TRBD2 is a possible D gene (6 bases). Germline CDR1 and CDR2: SGHTA and FQGNSA. This CDR3 spans 15 amino acids. DNA of the CDR3: TGTGCCAGCAGCCTGCGCGGGGATAACCAAGAGACCCGGTACTTC. It specifies CASSLRGDNQETRYF. The full variable domain, with the rest looked up from reference TRBV7-2 and TRBJ2-5, is GAGVSQSPSNKVTEKGKDVELRCDPISGHTALYWYRQSLGQGLEFLIYFQGNSAPDKSGLPSDRFSAERTGGSVSTLTIQRTQQEDSAVYLCASSLRGDNQETRYFGPGTRLLVL.

This clonotype has only a few counts. The rearrangement uses TRBV4-1 and TRBJ2-5, with 7 bases matching TRBD2. The CDR3 has 16 residues. CDR1 and CDR2 (germline): MGHRA, YSYEKL. With 1 base clipped from V and 1 base from J, the junction kept 6 bases outside the gene matches. DNA of the CDR3: TGCGCCAGCAGCCAAGGAGCGGGACCGACCCAAGAGACCCAGTACTTC. It translates to CASSQGAGPTQETQYF.

This chain joins TRBV9 and TRBJ2-3; D gene ambiguous. The CDR3 is 17 residues long. Germline CDR1 reads SGDLS; CDR2 reads YYNGEE. V was trimmed by 0 bases and J by 0 bases, leaving 14 bases between them. CDR3 coding DNA: TGTGCCAGCAGCGTAGTCTATGGAGCGACCAGCACAGATACGCAGTATTTT. Its protein product is CASSVVYGATSTDTQYF.

This clonotype was recorded a few times. This chain connects TRBV7-9 to TRBJ2-1; D not resolved. The V and J ends lost 5 bases and 5 bases respectively, with 13 bases between them. The CDR3 is made up of 14 amino acids. CDR1 and CDR2 from the germline V gene are SEHNR and FQNEAQ (reference sequence). The CDR3, as DNA: TGTGCCAGCAGCGCCCCTTGGCGGAACAATGAGCAGTTCTTC. Amino acid sequence: CASSAPWRNNEQFF. Full variable domain (outside the CDR3, taken from reference TRBV7-9 and TRBJ2-1): DTGVSQNPRHKITKRGQNVTFRCDPISEHNRLYWYRQTLGQGPEFLTYFQNEAQLEKSRLLSDRFSAERPKGSFSTLEIQRTEQGDSAMYLCASSAPWRNNEQFFGPGTRLTVL.

This clonotype was counted ten times or more. The genes are TRBV7-8 and TRBJ2-1, with TRBD2 matching over 12 bases. The junction had 8 bases not matched to a gene; V was cut back by 2 bases and J by 9 bases. CDR3 length: 16 residues. Germline CDR1 and CDR2: SGHVS and FQNEAQ. DNA for the CDR3: TGTGCCAGCAGCTTATATCTCCTAGCGGGAGGGGGTGAGCAGTTCTTC. Residues: CASSLYLLAGGGEQFF.

This clonotype turned up a few times. V is TRBV18 and J is TRBJ1-3; D uncertain. CDR1 and CDR2 (germline): KGHSH, LQKENI. The CDR3 has 13 amino acids. Between the trimmed V and J ends, which lost 4 bases and 3 bases, there was a span of 7 bases. CDR3 protein: CASSLMGGNTIYF. The CDR3 region has the DNA TGTGCCAGCTCACTTATGGGTGGAAACACCATATATTTT.

The table lists this clonotype with a few counts. The chain's CDR3 is CASSQGQTGANVLTF. The CDR3 DNA reads as TGTGCCAGCAGTCAGGGGCAGACAGGGGCCAACGTCCTGACTTTC. This rearrangement joins TRBV6-6 to TRBJ2-6; maybe TRBD1 (6 bases). From germline, CDR1 is MNHNY and CDR2 SVGAGI (reference sequence). Trimming took 5 bases from V and 4 from J, leaving 12 bases between them. The CDR3 contains 15 residues.

The rearrangement links TRBV7-2 to TRBJ1-1; 11 bases are a match to TRBD1. The germline V gene has CDR1 SGHTA and CDR2 FQGNSA. Losses at the gene ends were 8 bases for V and 4 bases for J; bases not matched to a gene: 3. The CDR3 is 13 residues long. The CDR3 DNA sequence: TGTGCCAGCTTAGGGACAGGGGGCACTGAAGCTTTCTTT. This encodes CASLGTGGTEAFF.

The rearrangement joins TRBV7-3 to TRBJ1-4; 10 nucleotides agree with TRBD1. Germline V lookup: CDR1 SGHTA, CDR2 FQGTGA. This CDR3 is 14 amino acids long. V shed 5 bases, J shed 8 bases, and the junction held 5 bases outside the gene matches. CDR3 protein: CASSPDRGLEKLFF. The CDR3 nucleotides read TGTGCCAGCAGCCCCGACAGGGGGCTCGAAAAACTGTTTTTT.

This clonotype was counted a few times. The chain combines TRBV4-2 with TRBJ1-5, with TRBD1 as a possible D gene (6 bases). V was pared by 0 bases and J by 2 bases, with 17 bases between. The CDR3 covers 18 residues. Germline V gene lookup returns CDR1 LGHNA and CDR2 YNFKEQ. DNA for the CDR3: TGTGCCAGCAGCCAAGATCTACCGGGGGGCGCGGGCAATCAGCCCCAGCATTTT. Protein: CASSQDLPGGAGNQPQHF.

The gene calls are TRBV3-1 and TRBJ2-4; possibly TRBD2 for D (6 bases). The CDR3 spans 13 residues. Germline values: CDR1 LGHDT, CDR2 YNNKEL (reference sequence). The germline V and J ends were trimmed by 8 bases and 0 bases, with 8 bases remaining between them. CDR3 sequence (DNA): TGTGCCAGCCGGGGGAAAGCCAAAAACATTCAGTACTTC. This encodes CASRGKAKNIQYF. Supplemented by reference TRBV3-1 and TRBJ2-4, the full variable domain reads DTAVSQTPKYLVTQMGNDKSIKCEQNLGHDTMYWYKQDSKKFLKIMFSYNNKELIINETVPNRFSPKSPDKAHLNLHINSLELGDSAVYFCASRGKAKNIQYFGAGTRLSVL.